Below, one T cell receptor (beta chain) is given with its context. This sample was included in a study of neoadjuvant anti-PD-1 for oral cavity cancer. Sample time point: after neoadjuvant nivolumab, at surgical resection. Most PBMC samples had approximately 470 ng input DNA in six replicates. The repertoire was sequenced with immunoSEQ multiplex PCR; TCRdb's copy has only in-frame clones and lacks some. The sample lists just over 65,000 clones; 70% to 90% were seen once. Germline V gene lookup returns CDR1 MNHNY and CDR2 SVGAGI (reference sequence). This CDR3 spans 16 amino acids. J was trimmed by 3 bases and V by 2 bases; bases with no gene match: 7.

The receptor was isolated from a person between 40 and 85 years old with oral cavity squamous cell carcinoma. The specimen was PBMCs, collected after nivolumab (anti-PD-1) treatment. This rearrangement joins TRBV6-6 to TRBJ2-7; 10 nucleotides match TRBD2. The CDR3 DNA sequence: TGTGCCAGCAGTTACGATCCTAGCGGGAGAGTCTACGAGCAGTACTTC. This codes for CASSYDPSGRVYEQYF.